A selection of T cell receptor beta chains follows, all from one sample in a study of blood T cell repertoires in COVID-19. Profiling relied on immunoSEQ multiplex PCR, and the TCRdb table lists in-frame clones only, not all of them. The sample yields about 480,000 clones, about 89% seen once. The sample taken for sequencing was peripheral blood. The receptors stem from a woman in her 30s with acute or convalescent COVID-19. CDR3s include the opening cysteine and the closing phenylalanine or tryptophan. The D gene is left open where the match is weak. The listing skips clone size in some rows; elsewhere it reads once, few, many or a size class.

clone size: NA; V gene: TRBV7-9; D gene: NA; J gene: TRBJ2-3; CDR3 protein: CASSYQGGSTDTQYF; CDR3 DNA: TGTGCCAGCAGCTACCAGGGGGGCTCCACAGATACGCAGTATTTT
clone size: NA; V gene: TRBV10-1; D gene: NA; J gene: TRBJ1-1; CDR3 protein: CASSDSSMNTEAFF; CDR3 DNA: TGCGCCAGCAGTGACAGTAGCATGAACACTGAAGCTTTCTTT
clone size: NA; V gene: TRBV20-1; D gene: NA; J gene: TRBJ2-2; CDR3 protein: CSASLSGLTGELFF; CDR3 DNA: TGCAGTGCTAGTTTATCGGGATTAACCGGGGAGCTGTTTTTT
clone size: NA; V gene: TRBV7-3; D gene: TRBD1; J gene: TRBJ1-1; CDR3 protein: CASSLTGGGSTEAFF; CDR3 DNA: TGTGCCAGCAGCTTGACAGGGGGCGGATCGACTGAAGCTTTCTTT
clone size: NA; V gene: TRBV7-2; D gene: NA; J gene: TRBJ1-2; CDR3 protein: CASSFRGYGYTF; CDR3 DNA: TGTGCCAGCAGCTTTAGAGGCTATGGCTACACCTTC
clone size: NA; V gene: TRBV6-5; D gene: TRBD1; J gene: TRBJ2-3; CDR3 protein: CASRPQGAGIAQYF; CDR3 DNA: TGTGCCAGCAGACCACAGGGGGCCGGAATCGCGCAGTATTTT
clone size: NA; V gene: TRBV12-3/TRBV12-4; D gene: NA; J gene: TRBJ1-2; CDR3 protein: CASSPTGIRGYTF; CDR3 DNA: TGTGCCAGCAGCCCAACAGGGATCAGGGGCTACACCTTC
clone size: NA; V gene: TRBV3-1/TRBV3-2; D gene: NA; J gene: TRBJ2-3; CDR3 protein: CASSQEGASTDTQYF; CDR3 DNA: TGTGCCAGCAGCCAAGAGGGGGCAAGCACAGATACGCAGTATTTT
clone size: NA; V gene: TRBV25-1; D gene: TRBD1; J gene: TRBJ2-1; CDR3 protein: CASSDMFQGAYNEQFF; CDR3 DNA: TGTGCCAGCAGTGATATGTTCCAGGGGGCTTACAATGAGCAGTTCTTC
clone size: once; V gene: TRBV6-6; D gene: NA; J gene: TRBJ1-1; CDR3 protein: CASSTRQIEAFF; CDR3 DNA: TGTGCCAGCAGTACCCGACAGATCGAGGCTTTCTTT
clone size: NA; V gene: TRBV7-9; D gene: TRBD2; J gene: TRBJ2-3; CDR3 protein: CASSHSGVRVDTQYF; CDR3 DNA: TGTGCCAGCAGCCATAGCGGGGTTCGCGTAGATACGCAGTATTTT
clone size: NA; V gene: TRBV13; D gene: NA; J gene: TRBJ2-5; CDR3 protein: CASSLGAGQETQYF; CDR3 DNA: TGTGCCAGCAGCTTAGGGGCAGGCCAAGAGACCCAGTACTTC
clone size: NA; V gene: TRBV5-1; D gene: NA; J gene: TRBJ1-1; CDR3 protein: CASSLTVMNTEAFF; CDR3 DNA: TGCGCCAGCAGCCTGACAGTCATGAACACTGAAGCTTTCTTT
clone size: NA; V gene: TRBV7-9; D gene: NA; J gene: TRBJ1-1; CDR3 protein: CASSLAPGITINTEAFF; CDR3 DNA: TGTGCCAGCAGCTTAGCGCCGGGGATCACTATCAACACTGAAGCTTTCTTT
clone size: once; V gene: TRBV4-1; D gene: NA; J gene: TRBJ1-4; CDR3 protein: CASSLIPKTGYNEKLFF; CDR3 DNA: TGCGCCAGCAGCCTCATACCCAAGACAGGTTATAATGAAAAACTGTTTTTT
clone size: NA; V gene: TRBV2; D gene: NA; J gene: TRBJ1-6; CDR3 protein: CASTIQSSYNSPLHF; CDR3 DNA: TGTGCCAGCACTATCCAAAGCTCCTATAATTCACCCCTCCACTTT
clone size: NA; V gene: TRBV2; D gene: NA; J gene: TRBJ1-2; CDR3 protein: CASSEARIGQRTYGYTF; CDR3 DNA: TGTGCCAGCAGTGAAGCGCGTATCGGACAGCGCACGTATGGCTACACCTTC
clone size: NA; V gene: TRBV7-3; D gene: TRBD1; J gene: TRBJ1-5; CDR3 protein: CATSEADREDSNQPQHF; CDR3 DNA: TGTGCCACCTCGGAGGCCGACAGGGAAGATAGCAATCAGCCCCAGCATTTT
clone size: NA; V gene: TRBV5-1; D gene: TRBD1; J gene: TRBJ2-3; CDR3 protein: CASSAMQGADTQYF; CDR3 DNA: TGCGCCAGCAGCGCTATGCAGGGGGCAGATACGCAGTATTTT
clone size: NA; V gene: TRBV5-1; D gene: TRBD1; J gene: TRBJ2-3; CDR3 protein: CASSLAGGGTDTQYF; CDR3 DNA: TGCGCCAGCAGCTTGGCAGGGGGTGGCACAGATACGCAGTATTTT
clone size: NA; V gene: TRBV7-9; D gene: TRBD1; J gene: TRBJ1-6; CDR3 protein: CASSASDRSSYNSPLHF; CDR3 DNA: TGTGCCAGCAGCGCTTCGGACAGGTCCTCCTATAATTCACCCCTCCACTTT
clone size: NA; V gene: TRBV7-8; D gene: NA; J gene: TRBJ2-6; CDR3 protein: CASSLRGYRELSGANVLTF; CDR3 DNA: TGTGCCAGCAGCTTACGAGGCTACAGGGAACTATCTGGGGCCAACGTCCTGACTTTC
clone size: NA; V gene: TRBV5-8; D gene: TRBD1; J gene: TRBJ1-1; CDR3 protein: CASSFDRDLEAFF; CDR3 DNA: TGTGCCAGCAGCTTCGACAGGGACCTAGAAGCTTTCTTT
clone size: NA; V gene: TRBV4-1; D gene: NA; J gene: TRBJ1-1; CDR3 protein: CASSPNVLNTEAFF; CDR3 DNA: TGCGCCAGCAGCCCGAATGTACTTAACACTGAAGCTTTCTTT
clone size: NA; V gene: TRBV9; D gene: NA; J gene: TRBJ2-7; CDR3 protein: CASSARDSFSYEQYF; CDR3 DNA: TGTGCCAGCAGCGCCCGGGACTCTTTCTCCTACGAGCAGTACTTC
clone size: NA; V gene: TRBV5-1; D gene: TRBD2; J gene: TRBJ2-5; CDR3 protein: CASSKGIAGGTETQYF; CDR3 DNA: TGCGCCAGCAGCAAAGGTATAGCGGGGGGGACAGAGACCCAGTACTTC
clone size: NA; V gene: TRBV10-3; D gene: TRBD1; J gene: TRBJ2-1; CDR3 protein: CAISESGTGKNEQFF; CDR3 DNA: TGTGCCATCAGTGAGTCTGGGACAGGCAAAAATGAGCAGTTCTTC
clone size: NA; V gene: TRBV15; D gene: NA; J gene: TRBJ1-2; CDR3 protein: CAPPTPGYTF; CDR3 DNA: TGTGCCCCCCCGACTCCTGGCTACACCTTC
clone size: NA; V gene: TRBV27; D gene: TRBD2; J gene: TRBJ2-1; CDR3 protein: CASSISGGAYNEQFF; CDR3 DNA: TGTGCCAGCAGTATCAGCGGGGGGGCCTACAATGAGCAGTTCTTC
clone size: NA; V gene: TRBV28; D gene: NA; J gene: TRBJ2-1; CDR3 protein: CASSSLRDKYNEQFF; CDR3 DNA: TGTGCCAGCAGTTCGCTCCGGGACAAGTACAATGAGCAGTTCTTC
clone size: NA; V gene: TRBV11-2; D gene: NA; J gene: TRBJ2-3; CDR3 protein: CASDREGRSADTQYF; CDR3 DNA: TGTGCCAGCGACCGCGAAGGGAGGTCTGCAGATACGCAGTATTTT